One sample yielded the 24 T cell receptor beta chains listed below, sequenced in a study of CD8 T cells in ankylosing spondylitis. Study-level results: Several highly homologous variants made up a TCR beta motif, and this motif appeared characteristic of ankylosing spondylitis blood.

The antigens of these receptors remain unknown. TCRdb processed the 5' RACE reads anew with MiXCR; each CDR3 protein has one entry. Of around 770,000 distinct CDR3 sequences listed, about an eighth are singletons. The specimen was blood, either unsorted or a sorted T cell fraction (not recorded which). The receptors here all came from a male donor with ankylosing spondylitis.

The chain combines TRBV6-5 with TRBJ2-3; D uncertain. CDR3 length equals 14 residues. Trimming shortened V by 4 bases and J by 1 base, and 9 bases separated the two germline ends. Germline values: CDR1 MNHEY, CDR2 SVGAGI. In nucleotides, the CDR3 is TGTGCCAGCAGTTCCCGTCACCGCACAGATACGCAGTATTTT. As protein: CASSSRHRTDTQYF.

This clonotype was observed many times. The chain links TRBV6-5 to TRBJ2-3; TRBD2 matches 7 bases. Germline CDR1 is MNHEY and CDR2 is SVGAGI. The CDR3 is 16 amino acids. V lost 1 base to trimming and J lost 0 bases; unmatched junction nucleotides: 4. This CDR3 reads CASSYFSSGSTDTQYF. The CDR3 nucleotides are TGTGCCAGCAGTTACTTCTCTAGCGGTAGCACAGATACGCAGTATTTT.

The chain links TRBV4-2 to TRBJ2-4; possibly TRBD1 for D (5 bases). Germline CDR1 is LGHNA and CDR2 is YNFKEQ. V was trimmed by 2 bases and J by 0 bases, leaving 8 bases between them. The CDR3 has 15 residues. CDR3 DNA: TGTGCCAGCAGCCAAATACAGGTAGCCAAAAACATTCAGTACTTC. It is translated as CASSQIQVAKNIQYF.

In this sample, this clonotype turned up a few times. The chain uses TRBV6-1 and TRBJ1-4; TRBD1 matches at 7 bases. The CDR3 totals 14 residues. V shed 8 bases and J 8 bases; nucleotides not matched to a gene: 11. Germline CDR1 and CDR2: MNHNS and SASEGT. This CDR3 is CASSGTANREKLFF. The CDR3, as DNA: TGTGCCAGCTCCGGGACAGCGAATCGGGAAAAACTGTTTTTT.

This clonotype was seen many times. The chain's CDR3 is CASSYFQPQETQYF. The CDR3 region has the DNA TGTGCCAGCAGCTATTTCCAGCCTCAAGAGACCCAGTACTTC. This chain joins TRBV5-5 and TRBJ2-5; D gene ambiguous. This CDR3 has 14 amino acids. Germline V gene sequence: CDR1 SGHKS, CDR2 YYEKEE (reference sequence). Between the trimmed V and J ends, which lost 3 bases and 2 bases, there was a span of 11 bases. Filled out from reference TRBV5-5 and TRBJ2-5, the complete variable domain reads DAGVTQSPTHLIKTRGQQVTLRCSPISGHKSVSWYQQVLGQGPQFIFQYYEKEERGRGNFPDRFSARQFPNYSSELNVNALLLGDSALYLCASSYFQPQETQYFGPGTRLLVL.

On this clonotype: Because it lacks the conserved phenylalanine or tryptophan at the end, this CDR3 is likely a read error. The chain employs TRBV12-3 or TRBV12-4 and TRBJ1-3; D call uncertain. The CDR3 consists of 14 residues. Trimming removed 1 base at V and 0 bases at J, with 4 bases between. CDR3: CASSLEGSGNTIYL. As DNA, the CDR3 is TGTGCCAGCAGTTTAGAGGGCTCTGGAAACACCATATATCTT.

This clonotype came up a few times. The rearrangement joins TRBV5-8 to TRBJ1-3, with D uncertain. This CDR3 contains 13 residues. The germline CDR1 and CDR2 sequences are SGHTS and YDEGEE. V lost 9 bases, J lost 0 bases, and 10 bases lay in between. This CDR3 is CAIPESSGNTIYF. CDR3 DNA sequence: TGTGCCATCCCAGAGAGCTCTGGAAACACCATATATTTT.

This clonotype was recorded at least ten times. V is TRBV5-1 and J is TRBJ2-1, with 12 bases aligning to TRBD1. V dropped 1 base and J dropped 5; count of bases not matched to a gene: 7. Germline V gives CDR1 SGHRS, CDR2 YFSETQ. CDR3 length: 17 amino acids. The CDR3 loop reads CASSLLWGQGANNEQFF. The CDR3 DNA reads as TGCGCCAGCAGCTTGCTTTGGGGACAGGGGGCCAACAATGAGCAGTTCTTC.

This clonotype turned up a few times. The chain is built from TRBV5-1 and TRBJ1-6; D unclear. CDR1 SGHRS and CDR2 YFSETQ come from the germline V gene. V was cut by 2 bases and J by 5 bases, with 8 bases left in between. The CDR3 has 14 residues. CDR3 in amino acids: CASSFGADNSPLHF. DNA for the CDR3: TGCGCCAGCAGCTTTGGCGCCGATAATTCACCCCTCCACTTT.

The sample holds a few counts of this clonotype. The chain carries TRBV12-3 or TRBV12-4 and TRBJ1-5, with 8 nucleotides matching TRBD1. Trimming at V came to 1 base and at J to 2 bases, leaving 1 base not matched to a gene. The CDR3 covers 15 residues. Here the CDR3 DNA reads TGTGCCAGCAGTTTAGTCAGGGGGCGCAATCAGCCCCAGCATTTT. Translating gives CASSLVRGRNQPQHF.

V gene TRBV11-1 combines with J gene TRBJ2-7, with D perhaps matching TRBD1 (8 bases). Germline V gives CDR1 SGHAT, CDR2 FQDESV (reference sequence). V shed 3 bases and J shed 2 bases, with 17 bases lying between them. This CDR3 has 16 residues. The DNA of the CDR3 is TGTGCCAGCAGCTTGTCGCGGGGGACAGGACCCTACGAGCAGTACTTC. It yields the protein CASSLSRGTGPYEQYF.

This clonotype was picked up a small number of times. V is TRBV10-3 and J is TRBJ2-1; TRBD2 matches at 12 bases. CDR1 is ENHRY, CDR2 SYGVKD, per germline. The V gene end was trimmed by 7 bases and the J gene end by 5 bases; junction bases not matched to a gene: 12. The CDR3 sequence is 17 residues long. CDR3 region: CAIKNLAGGGTDNEQFF. The CDR3 DNA follows: TGTGCCATCAAAAATCTAGCGGGAGGGGGAACGGACAATGAGCAGTTCTTC.

This clonotype has a count of ten or more. The rearrangement uses TRBV6-5 and TRBJ2-1, with 12 bases fitting TRBD2. Germline CDR1 and CDR2: MNHEY and SVGAGI. The CDR3 has 17 residues. Trimming took 2 bases from V and 0 from J; bases not matched to a gene: 2. CDR3 coding DNA: TGTGCCAGCAGTTACCCGGGACTAGCGGGCTCCTACAATGAGCAGTTCTTC. It specifies CASSYPGLAGSYNEQFF.

Ten or more counts support this clonotype. This sequence joins TRBV7-9 and TRBJ2-7; 7 nucleotides align to TRBD1. The CDR3 runs 14 residues. Germline trimming cut 6 bases from V and 0 bases from J; bases unmatched to any gene: 5. Germline V CDR1 and CDR2: SEHNR, FQNEAQ (reference sequence). The CDR3 protein is CASRAGGSSYEQYF. CDR3 coding DNA: TGTGCCAGCAGGGCAGGGGGTAGCTCCTACGAGCAGTACTTC.

The chain uses TRBV7-2 and TRBJ2-7; D remains unclear. The V and J ends lost 2 bases and 5 bases respectively, with 4 bases between them. The germline V gene has CDR1 SGHTA and CDR2 FQGNSA. The length of the CDR3 is 11 residues. The CDR3 region has the DNA TGTGCCAGCAGCTTAAAGCACGAGCAGTACTTC. It codes for CASSLKHEQYF.

This clonotype turned up a few times. The chain combines TRBV5-6 with TRBJ1-1; D not resolved. From germline, CDR1 is SGHDT and CDR2 YYEEEE. Trimming left V 1 base short and J 7 bases short, with 11 bases between. CDR3 length: 13 residues. Here the CDR3 reads CASSLHGSFEAFF. The CDR3 coding sequence is TGTGCCAGCAGCTTGCACGGCTCCTTTGAAGCTTTCTTT.

This clonotype was detected a few times. V and J are TRBV20-1 and TRBJ1-6; weak D call: TRBD1 (5 bases). Per the germline V gene, CDR1 is DFQATT and CDR2 is SNEGSKA (reference sequence). The CDR3 spans 18 residues. The V end was cut by 2 bases, the J end by 7 bases, with 24 bases between. The CDR3 reads CSARPFDGSYGGNSPLHF. The CDR3 nucleotides are TGCAGTGCTAGACCATTCGACGGGTCCTACGGGGGGAATTCACCCCTCCACTTT.

This clonotype has a handful of counts. The chain is built from TRBV4-3 and TRBJ1-1, with D tentatively TRBD1 (5 bases). The CDR3 is 13 residues long. V dropped 4 bases and J dropped 7 bases, with 13 bases sitting between them. Germline V gene sequence: CDR1 LGHNA, CDR2 YSLEER. The CDR3 sequence: CASSPPGAFEAFF. The CDR3 region has the DNA TGCGCCAGCAGCCCACCCGGGGCCTTTGAAGCTTTCTTT.

V is TRBV7-9 and J is TRBJ2-7, with TRBD1 as a possible D gene (5 bases). V lost 2 bases to trimming and J lost 5 bases, with 13 bases between them. Per germline, CDR1 SEHNR and CDR2 FQNEAQ (reference sequence). The CDR3 totals 14 residues. Here the CDR3 reads CASSLQGPWDEQYF. For the CDR3, the DNA is TGTGCCAGCAGCTTACAGGGCCCATGGGACGAGCAGTACTTC.

This clonotype was detected a few times. The chain couples TRBV20-1 to TRBJ2-7; 7 bases match TRBD2. CDR3 size: 14 residues. V was clipped by 6 bases and J by 1 base; unmatched bases: 9. CDR1 is DFQATT and CDR2 is SNEGSKA in the germline V gene (reference sequence). The CDR3 loop is CSARMPAGSYEQYF. CDR3 bases: TGCAGTGCCAGGATGCCAGCGGGGTCCTACGAGCAGTACTTC.

The genes are TRBV4-2 and TRBJ1-3; D might be TRBD1 (6 bases). This CDR3 contains 14 residues. V was trimmed by 7 bases and J by 7 bases, leaving 17 bases between them. Germline CDR1 reads LGHNA; CDR2 reads YNFKEQ. CDR3 sequence reads: CASTLLRGANTIYF. In DNA, the CDR3 is TGTGCCAGCACTCTCCTGCGGGGGGCCAACACCATATATTTT.

This chain's CDR3 is CASSKGASTDTQYF. In DNA, the CDR3 is TGTGCCAGCAGCAAGGGGGCTAGCACAGATACGCAGTATTTT. The chain carries TRBV7-2 and TRBJ2-3; 7 nucleotides align to TRBD1. Germline V gene sequence: CDR1 SGHTA, CDR2 FQGNSA. V lost 5 bases, J lost 0 bases, and 2 bases stayed unmatched. This CDR3 has 14 amino acids.

The J gene is TRBJ1-2, the V gene TRBV5-4; the D gene is possibly TRBD1 (5 bases). The V gene's germline CDR1 is SGHNT and CDR2 YYREEE (reference sequence). The CDR3 runs 15 residues. V was shortened by 3 bases and J by 4 bases, with 16 bases between the two germline ends. The CDR3 sequence is CASSSGGVGGYGYTF. The CDR3 DNA sequence: TGTGCCAGCAGCTCTGGGGGGGTCGGGGGCTATGGCTACACCTTC.

This sequence joins TRBV7-2 and TRBJ2-5; D gene unclear. With 2 bases removed from V and 2 bases from J, the gap between germline ends came to 9 bases. The CDR3 spans 14 residues. In germline, CDR1 is SGHTA, CDR2 FQGNSA. The CDR3 DNA reads TGTGCCAGCAGCTTATTTTCACAGCAAGAGACCCAGTACTTC. Encoded protein: CASSLFSQQETQYF.